The 9 T cell receptor beta chains listed next were all sequenced from one sample in a study of memory CD4+ T cells and cytomegalovirus serostatus. Libraries were prepared by immunoSEQ multiplex PCR; TCRdb keeps only in-frame clonotypes and omits some of them. Of 40,000 to 55,000 clones listed, over 65% were seen once; the top ten hold around 0.63%. Single viable CD3+CD4+CD8-CD45RO+ cells were sorted as the memory CD4+ T cells. Sequenced input: memory CD4+ T cells from blood. Receptor source: an adult in good health and CMV-seronegative.

This chain connects TRBV27 to TRBJ2-3, with D uncertain. Germline V CDR1 and CDR2: MNHEY, SMNVEV (reference sequence). The V and J ends lost 2 bases and 6 bases respectively, with 9 bases between them. CDR3 length equals 13 residues. The CDR3 here is CASSLLFRDTQYF. CDR3 coding DNA: TGTGCCAGCAGTTTACTGTTTAGGGATACGCAGTATTTT.

This clone was recorded a few times. The genes are TRBV7-9 and TRBJ1-6; D is unclear. Germline V CDR1 and CDR2: SEHNR, FQNEAQ (reference sequence). This CDR3 is built from 15 residues. With 1 base removed from V and 9 bases from J, the gap between germline ends came to 13 bases. The CDR3 DNA sequence: TGTGCCAGCAGCTTAGGGCCCGGTTTGGGTTCACCCCTCCACTTT. Its translation is CASSLGPGLGSPLHF.

The rearrangement joins TRBV28 to TRBJ2-3; possible D gene TRBD2, 6 bases. Between the trimmed V and J ends, which lost 6 bases and 1 base, there was a span of 8 bases. The CDR3 totals 13 residues. Per the germline V gene, CDR1 is MDHEN and CDR2 is SYDVKM. CDR3 nucleotides: TGTGCCAGCAGCGGGGGTGGCACAGATACGCAGTATTTT. It encodes CASSGGGTDTQYF.

In this sample, this clone turned up once. V and J are TRBV12-5 and TRBJ1-1; 7 bases align to TRBD1. The CDR3 runs 12 residues. Trimming at V came to 1 base and at J to 10 bases, leaving 3 bases not matched to a gene. In germline, CDR1 is LGHNT, CDR2 FRNRAP. CDR3 nucleotide sequence: TGTGCTAGTGGTTTGGAGGGACAGAGAGCTTTCTTT. This sequence encodes CASGLEGQRAFF.

This rearrangement joins TRBV6-5 to TRBJ1-5; TRBD1 matches 7 bases. The CDR3 loop spans 15 amino acids. Germline CDR1 is MNHEY and CDR2 is SVGAGI. With V trimmed by 0 bases and J by 5 bases, 4 bases remained unmatched. The CDR3 is CASSYSTGTDQPQHF. The CDR3 DNA reads TGTGCCAGCAGTTACTCGACAGGGACCGATCAGCCCCAGCATTTT.

The genes are TRBV29-1 and TRBJ2-7; D unclear. Per the germline V gene, CDR1 is SQVTM and CDR2 is ANQGSEA. The V gene lost 4 bases and the J gene lost 3 bases, with 13 bases spanning the gap. This CDR3 spans 13 amino acids. CDR3 coding DNA: TGCAGCGTTGTTTTACAGACCAGCTACGAGCAGTACTTC. It specifies CSVVLQTSYEQYF.

The chain employs TRBV7-8 and TRBJ2-7, with a weak D call TRBD2 (6 bases). The CDR3 runs to 16 residues. Trimming stripped 7 bases from V and 4 bases from J, with 23 bases between. Per germline, CDR1 SGHVS and CDR2 FQNEAQ. As DNA, the CDR3 is TGTGCCAGCACCCCAGGAGGGCGTCCCGGGGGATACGAGCAGTACTTC. This gives the protein CASTPGGRPGGYEQYF.

As concerns this clone: Within the sample, other DNA sequences also encode this same CDR3. CDR3 sequence (DNA): TGCGCCAGCAGCCCCGGGACTAGCGAAGAGACCCAGTACTTC. This encodes CASSPGTSEETQYF. J is TRBJ2-5 and V is TRBV5-1; 10 positions match TRBD2. This CDR3 region has 14 residues. Germline assignment: CDR1 SGHRS and CDR2 YFSETQ. V lost 4 bases to trimming and J lost 3 bases; unmatched junction nucleotides: 3.

The rearrangement joins TRBV5-4 to TRBJ1-6, with TRBD1 matching over 7 bases. Germline V gene data show CDR1 as SGHNT and CDR2 as YYREEE (reference sequence). V shed 5 bases and J 10 bases; nucleotides not matched to a gene: 6. This CDR3 comprises 13 residues. The CDR3 sequence: CASRGQPRSPLHF. The DNA of the CDR3 is TGTGCCAGCAGGGGACAGCCGCGGTCACCCCTCCACTTT. Supplemented by reference TRBV5-4 and TRBJ1-6, the full variable domain reads ETGVTQSPTHLIKTRGQQVTLRCSSQSGHNTVSWYQQALGQGPQFIFQYYREEENGRGNFPPRFSGLQFPNYSSELNVNALELDDSALYLCASRGQPRSPLHFGNGTRLTVT.